The 12 T cell receptor beta chains below come from one sample, sequenced in a study of blood T cell repertoires in COVID-19. Using immunoSEQ multiplex PCR, the repertoire was profiled, and TCRdb retains in-frame clones only, with some absent. Found here are roughly 500,000 clones, roughly 89% of them singletons; the top ten hold around 0.9%. Sequencing was done on a sample of peripheral blood. These receptors all come from a young man with COVID-19, enrolled during active disease.

The V gene is TRBV13, the J gene TRBJ1-6; no reliable D call. CDR1 and CDR2 (germline): PRHDT, FYEKMQ (reference sequence). The length of the CDR3 is 14 residues. Trimming removed 5 bases at V and 8 bases at J, with 13 bases between. The chain's CDR3 is CASSRGLVDSPLHF. The DNA for the CDR3 is TGTGCCAGCAGCCGCGGGCTCGTGGATTCACCCCTCCACTTT. The full variable domain, rest sourced from reference TRBV13 and TRBJ1-6, is AAGVIQSPRHLIKEKRETATLKCYPIPRHDTVYWYQQGPGQDPQFLISFYEKMQSDKGSIPDRFSAQQFSDYHSELNMSSLELGDSALYFCASSRGLVDSPLHFGNGTRLTVT.

The genes are TRBV4-2 and TRBJ2-1; possibly TRBD2 for D (5 bases). Germline V gene sequence: CDR1 LGHNA, CDR2 YNFKEQ. V lost 1 base and J lost 10, with 17 bases in between. CDR3 length: 15 residues. The chain's CDR3 is CASSQVVLAEGEQFF. CDR3 coding DNA: TGTGCCAGCAGCCAAGTAGTCCTAGCCGAAGGCGAGCAGTTCTTC.

This chain connects TRBV15 to TRBJ1-5, with D unresolved. V was trimmed by 0 bases and J by 4 bases, leaving 16 bases between them. This CDR3 has 17 residues. Germline assignment: CDR1 LNHNV and CDR2 YYDKDF (reference sequence). DNA for the CDR3: TGTGCCACCAGCAGAGATGACATCTATCCAGGAAATCAGCCCCAGCATTTT. Translated: CATSRDDIYPGNQPQHF.

The chain is built from TRBV6-5 and TRBJ1-2; no reliable D call. The CDR3 contains 15 residues. V gave up 6 bases and J gave up 3 bases, with 17 bases separating them. In germline, CDR1 is MNHEY, CDR2 SVGAGI. CDR3 DNA sequence: TGTGCCAGCAGCCCGTGGCGGCTAGCGGACTATGGCTACACCTTC. Residues: CASSPWRLADYGYTF.

J is TRBJ1-5 and V is TRBV19; the match to TRBD1 covers 8 bases. The CDR3 spans 15 residues. The germline gives CDR1 LNHDA, CDR2 SQIVND (reference sequence). The V and J ends lost 4 bases and 0 bases, in that order; junction bases with no gene match: 2. The CDR3 region has the DNA TGTGCCAGTAGTAGGACAGGGTATAGCAATCAGCCCCAGCATTTT. Translation: CASSRTGYSNQPQHF.

The CDR3 DNA follows: TGTGCCTGGAGTTCTATCGATTTCTGGGAGACCCAGTACTTC. Translating it yields CAWSSIDFWETQYF. The chain links TRBV30 to TRBJ2-5; unclear D gene. Trimming left V 2 bases short and J 5 bases short, with 15 bases between. Germline CDR1 GTSNPN, CDR2 SVGIG (reference sequence). The CDR3 loop spans 14 amino acids. Together with reference TRBV30 and TRBJ2-5, the CDR3 gives the full variable domain: SQTIHQWPATLVQPVGSPLSLECTVEGTSNPNLYWYRQAAGRGLQLLFYSVGIGQISSEVPQNLSASRPQDRQFILSSKKLLLSDSGFYLCAWSSIDFWETQYFGPGTRLLVL.

The sample holds one count of this clone. Here the CDR3 reads CASSSTSGRAGEQYF. The CDR3 DNA sequence: TGTGCCAGCAGCTCCACTAGCGGGAGGGCCGGCGAGCAGTACTTC. The chain is built from TRBV7-2 and TRBJ2-7, with 13 bases fitting TRBD2. The CDR3 runs 15 residues. V trimming: 4 bases; J trimming: 6 bases; junction bases outside the gene matches: 6. Germline assignment: CDR1 SGHTA and CDR2 FQGNSA.

The J gene is TRBJ2-7, the V gene TRBV5-1; 7 bases fit TRBD1. The CDR3 is 15 amino acids. The germline CDR1 and CDR2 sequences are SGHRS and YFSETQ. V was pared by 3 bases and J by 4 bases, with 10 bases of the junction left unmatched. The CDR3: CASSSPQGRGYEQYF. DNA of the CDR3: TGCGCCAGCAGCTCCCCACAGGGGCGAGGGTACGAGCAGTACTTC.

The chain carries TRBV7-6 and TRBJ2-5; 7 nucleotides match TRBD1. The CDR3 runs 14 residues. Losses at the gene ends were 5 bases for V and 2 bases for J; bases not matched to a gene: 5. CDR1 and CDR2 (germline): SGHVS, FNYEAQ. The CDR3 DNA sequence: TGTGCCAGCAGCAAAGACAGGGAACAAGAGACCCAGTACTTC. Translation: CASSKDREQETQYF.

The rearrangement joins TRBV7-2 to TRBJ2-5; 9 bases align to TRBD1. From germline, CDR1 is SGHTA and CDR2 FQGNSA. Germline trimming cut 4 bases from V and 1 base from J; bases unmatched to any gene: 4. The CDR3 runs 15 residues. The CDR3 region is CASSSYRGPQETQYF. The CDR3 DNA sequence: TGTGCCAGCAGCTCCTACAGGGGGCCCCAAGAGACCCAGTACTTC.

This sequence joins TRBV5-6 and TRBJ2-7, with a possible D match to TRBD1 (6 bases). Germline lookup yields CDR1 SGHDT and CDR2 YYEEEE. The CDR3 has 14 residues. V lost 0 bases to trimming and J lost 4 bases, with 11 bases between them. The CDR3 DNA is TGTGCCAGCAGCTTGGTTGGACAGAGATACGAGCAGTACTTC. Translation: CASSLVGQRYEQYF.

The chain uses TRBV5-1 and TRBJ1-1, with 8 nucleotides matching TRBD1. Germline V gene lookup returns CDR1 SGHRS and CDR2 YFSETQ. The ends lost 3 bases at V and 2 bases at J; junction bases unmatched: 3. This CDR3 spans 14 amino acids. The CDR3 DNA reads TGCGCCAGCAGCTGGGGACAGGCAAACACTGAAGCTTTCTTT. This sequence encodes CASSWGQANTEAFF.